Below are 22 T cell receptor beta chains sequenced from a single sample in a study of cytomegalovirus exposure and HLA in healthy donors. PCR involved 60 Vbeta and 13 Jbeta primers. Sequencing used immunoSEQ multiplex PCR; TCRdb keeps in-frame clones, though not all of them. In the table there are 150,000 to 200,000 clones, 85% of which are singletons. The sequencing input was PBMCs. The receptor source for this set is a boy between 2 and 15 years old in good health and CMV-seronegative.

The chain joins TRBV14 to TRBJ2-7; 9 bases line up with TRBD1. The V gene's germline CDR1 is SGHDN and CDR2 FVKESK. J lost 2 bases, V lost 4 bases, and 3 bases had no gene match. This CDR3 is built from 14 residues. CDR3 protein: CASSLDRGTYEQYF. CDR3 sequence (DNA): TGTGCCAGCAGCCTCGACAGGGGGACCTACGAGCAGTACTTC.

This chain connects TRBV28 to TRBJ1-5, with TRBD1 as a possible D gene (6 bases). Trimming took off 3 bases at V and 0 bases at J, with 24 bases between the two ends. The CDR3 has 20 residues. The V gene's germline CDR1 is MDHEN and CDR2 SYDVKM. The CDR3 DNA reads as TGTGCCAGCAGTTTCCTTATGCCCCCCCGGGACATCTATAGCAATCAGCCCCAGCATTTT. This sequence encodes CASSFLMPPRDIYSNQPQHF.

Concerning this clone itself: The junction shows a germline mismatch at one end, possibly a read error. This chain connects TRBV7-9 to TRBJ1-2, with TRBD1 matching 7 bases. The CDR3 spans 18 residues. Germline V gene lookup returns CDR1 SEHNR and CDR2 FQNEAQ (reference sequence). The CDR3 nucleotides read TGTTCCAGCAGCTTTTCGCACCGACAGGGCAGGGTTTACTATGGCTACACCTTC. Its translation is CSSSFSHRQGRVYYGYTF.

The gene calls are TRBV27 and TRBJ1-5; D gene uncertain. V was clipped by 3 bases and J by 5 bases, with 8 bases between them. Looked up from germline, CDR1 is MNHEY and CDR2 is SMNVEV (reference sequence). This CDR3 is 13 amino acids long. The CDR3 DNA sequence: TGTGCCAGCAGTTTGGAGGGAGATCAGCCCCAGCATTTT. The encoded protein is CASSLEGDQPQHF.

This sequence joins TRBV6-1 and TRBJ2-7, with D maybe TRBD2 (7 bases). From germline, CDR1 is MNHNS and CDR2 SASEGT. With 4 bases removed from V and 2 bases from J, the gap between germline ends came to 18 bases. The CDR3 covers 16 residues. Here the CDR3 reads CASSGEAGHATYEQYF. In DNA form, the CDR3 reads TGTGCCAGCAGTGGGGAAGCGGGACACGCAACCTACGAGCAGTACTTC.

The chain recombines TRBV7-8 with TRBJ1-5; TRBD1 agrees at 7 bases. Germline loops: CDR1 SGHVS, CDR2 FQNEAQ. V shed 5 bases and J 3 bases; nucleotides not matched to a gene: 7. The CDR3 spans 15 residues. CDR3 bases: TGTGCCAGCAGCCTGTCCGGGACAGACAATCAGCCCCAGCATTTT. Amino acid sequence: CASSLSGTDNQPQHF.

CDR3 DNA: TGTGCCAGCACCCCGACAGGGATGACCACTGAAGCTTTCTTT. Protein sequence: CASTPTGMTTEAFF. The genes are TRBV28 and TRBJ1-1, with TRBD1 matching over 7 bases. J gave up 4 bases and V 7 bases, and 9 bases lay outside the gene matches. This CDR3 is 14 amino acids long. Germline assignment: CDR1 MDHEN and CDR2 SYDVKM.

This chain uses TRBV27 with TRBJ2-1, with D tentatively TRBD2 (6 bases). The CDR3 totals 17 residues. From germline, CDR1 is MNHEY and CDR2 SMNVEV (reference sequence). The V end lost 11 bases, the J end lost 6 bases, and 29 bases lay between the germline ends. CDR3 residues: CASLGQGKSQEGNEQFF. The CDR3 DNA reads TGTGCCTCCCTGGGGCAGGGAAAGAGCCAGGAGGGCAATGAGCAGTTCTTC.

This clone has just a few counts. The chain links TRBV5-1 to TRBJ1-1, with TRBD1 identical over 10 bases. There are 15 residues in the CDR3. After removal of 4 bases from V and 3 bases from J, the junction contained 6 bases not matched to a gene. Per germline, CDR1 SGHRS and CDR2 YFSETQ. The CDR3 coding sequence is TGCGCCAGCAGCGACCGGGACAGGGGTGACACTGAAGCTTTCTTT. Encoded protein: CASSDRDRGDTEAFF.

J is TRBJ2-5 and V is TRBV27; D is possibly TRBD1 (5 bases). Germline-derived CDR1 and CDR2 are MNHEY and SMNVEV (reference sequence). V dropped 2 bases and J dropped 2 bases, with 9 bases sitting between them. The CDR3 covers 14 residues. The CDR3 DNA sequence: TGTGCCAGCAGTTTACAGGGCTTACAAGAGACCCAGTACTTC. It is translated as CASSLQGLQETQYF.

The V call is TRBV2, the J call TRBJ2-5; D is unclear. The CDR3 is 12 residues long. V shed 2 bases and J shed 9 bases, with 10 bases lying between them. Germline V gene lookup returns CDR1 SNHLY and CDR2 FYNNEI. The CDR3 nucleotides are TGTGCCAGCAGTGAAAAGCCTCCGCCCCAGTACTTC. This gives the protein CASSEKPPPQYF.

The rearrangement joins TRBV9 to TRBJ1-1; tentative D call: TRBD1 (5 bases). From germline, CDR1 is SGDLS and CDR2 YYNGEE. This CDR3 region has 17 residues. Trimming cost V 3 bases and J 1 base, with 19 bases left between them. This CDR3 is CASSGRGRFGGNTEAFF. Here the CDR3 DNA reads TGTGCCAGCAGCGGACGGGGGAGGTTTGGTGGGAACACTGAAGCTTTCTTT.

The chain recombines TRBV2 with TRBJ2-5, with D possibly TRBD1 on 6 matching bases. The CDR3 totals 15 residues. Germline values: CDR1 SNHLY, CDR2 FYNNEI. V was cut by 0 bases and J by 4 bases, with 12 bases left in between. The CDR3 DNA reads TGTGCCAGCAGTGAAGCGCTGTCCAGGGGAGAGACCCAGTACTTC. This codes for CASSEALSRGETQYF.

V and J are TRBV19 and TRBJ2-1, with D possibly matching TRBD1 (6 bases). Trimming took 5 bases from V and 3 from J, leaving 11 bases between them. In germline, CDR1 is LNHDA, CDR2 SQIVND (reference sequence). The CDR3 extends over 14 amino acids. In DNA, the CDR3 is TGTGCCAGTAGTCTTGGGGGCAGCTACAATGAGCAGTTCTTC. This sequence encodes CASSLGGSYNEQFF. Drawing the rest from reference TRBV19 and TRBJ2-1, the complete variable domain is DGGITQSPKYLFRKEGQNVTLSCEQNLNHDAMYWYRQDPGQGLRLIYYSQIVNDFQKGDIAEGYSVSREKKESFPLTVTSAQKNPTAFYLCASSLGGSYNEQFFGPGTRLTVL.

The chain recombines TRBV28 with TRBJ2-7; possibly TRBD2 for D (5 bases). Germline V gene sequence: CDR1 MDHEN, CDR2 SYDVKM. V was pared by 5 bases and J by 2 bases, with 13 bases between. This CDR3 has 14 residues. The CDR3 loop reads CASSPPSGTYEQYF. CDR3 in DNA: TGTGCCAGCAGTCCCCCAAGCGGCACCTACGAGCAGTACTTC. Full variable domain (missing parts from reference TRBV28 and TRBJ2-7): DVKVTQSSRYLVKRTGEKVFLECVQDMDHENMFWYRQDPGLGLRLIYFSYDVKMKEKGDIPEGYSVSREKKERFSLILESASTNQTSMYLCASSPPSGTYEQYFGPGTRLTVT.

This clone appeared a single time. This chain links TRBV12-5 with TRBJ2-1; D is ambiguous. The CDR3 contains 10 residues. Trimming stripped 2 bases from V and 15 bases from J, with 8 bases between. Germline values: CDR1 LGHNT, CDR2 FRNRAP. This chain's CDR3 is CASGLPRPFF. DNA for the CDR3: TGTGCTAGTGGTTTGCCGCGCCCGTTCTTC.

The V and J genes are TRBV4-1 and TRBJ1-2; D remains unclear. V lost 1 base and J lost 7, with 19 bases in between. Per germline, CDR1 MGHRA and CDR2 YSYEKL. There are 16 residues in the CDR3. The DNA for the CDR3 is TGCGCCAGCAGCCAAGTTAGAATTGAAGTGTCGGGTGGCTACACCTTC. Its protein product is CASSQVRIEVSGGYTF.

This clone was observed a handful of times. This chain joins TRBV30 and TRBJ2-3, with a possible D match to TRBD2 (6 bases). Trimming took 3 bases from V and 1 from J, leaving 17 bases between them. The CDR3 is 16 amino acids. The V gene's germline CDR1 is GTSNPN and CDR2 SVGIG (reference sequence). CDR3 region: CAWRPGSGGRTDTQYF. CDR3 nucleotide sequence: TGTGCCTGGAGGCCCGGGAGCGGAGGACGCACAGATACGCAGTATTTT.

This clone came up once. The chain is built from TRBV5-8 and TRBJ1-1, with D possibly matching TRBD1 (5 bases). With 4 bases removed from V and 1 base from J, the gap between germline ends came to 8 bases. The CDR3 runs 13 residues. CDR1 and CDR2 from the germline V gene are SGHTS and YDEGEE. CDR3 coding DNA: TGTGCCAGCAGCCTGACAGCGAACACTGAAGCTTTCTTT. It translates to CASSLTANTEAFF.

The rearrangement uses TRBV6-5 and TRBJ1-2; D possibly corresponds to TRBD1 (6 bases). This CDR3 region has 15 residues. Trimming pared 6 bases from V and 4 bases from J, leaving 18 bases between. From germline, CDR1 is MNHEY and CDR2 SVGAGI. CDR3 sequence: CASSPIDRKLYGYTF. The CDR3 coding sequence is TGTGCCAGCAGCCCCATCGACAGGAAACTCTATGGCTACACCTTC.

The chain joins TRBV7-9 to TRBJ2-3; possible D gene TRBD2, 6 bases. This CDR3 contains 16 residues. Per the germline V gene, CDR1 is SEHNR and CDR2 is FQNEAQ (reference sequence). V was trimmed by 5 bases and J by 1 base, leaving 16 bases between them. The CDR3 spells CASSPGEVLGTDTQYF. The CDR3 region has the DNA TGTGCCAGCAGCCCCGGGGAGGTCTTGGGCACAGATACGCAGTATTTT. Looking up the rest from reference TRBV7-9 and TRBJ2-3 gives the full variable domain: DTGVSQNPRHKITKRGQNVTFRCDPISEHNRLYWYRQTLGQGPEFLTYFQNEAQLEKSRLLSDRFSAERPKGSFSTLEIQRTEQGDSAMYLCASSPGEVLGTDTQYFGPGTRLTVL.

CDR3 residues: CASSLDRGITDTQYF. The CDR3 DNA follows: TGTGCCAGCAGTTTGGACAGGGGGATAACAGATACGCAGTATTTT. The chain uses TRBV2 and TRBJ2-3, with 10 nucleotides matching TRBD1. This CDR3 spans 15 amino acids. Germline V gene lookup returns CDR1 SNHLY and CDR2 FYNNEI. V dropped 5 bases and J dropped 3; count of bases not matched to a gene: 5.